The 10 T cell receptor beta chains below were found in one sample sequenced in a study of regulatory T cells in long-lasting Graves disease. Assembly of TCR beta libraries relied on iRepertoire HTBI primers together with Arm-PCR of CDR3 regions. Each CDR3 protein is one row after TCRdb ran MiXCR on the multiplex PCR reads. In the table there are 350,000 to 450,000 distinct CDR3 sequences, over 15% of which are singletons. Time point indicated: newly diagnosed GD, antithyroid drugs for less than 3 months. There was RNA extracted from PBMCs, and the TCR library was made from it. The data were also submitted as part of a second study, on T cells in Graves' hyperthyroidism and ophthalmopathy.

The input for sequencing was peripheral blood mononuclear cells (PBMCs), taken at new diagnosis, from a patient treated with antithyroid drugs. The receptor set was obtained from a man between 35 and 55 years old with Graves disease.

This clonotype has ten or more counts. The V call is TRBV5-4, the J call TRBJ2-2; TRBD1 matches 9 bases. This CDR3 contains 16 residues. Trimming took 4 bases from V and 7 from J; bases not matched to a gene: 11. Germline-derived CDR1 and CDR2 are SGHNT and YYREEE (reference sequence). CDR3 sequence (DNA): TGTGCCAGCAGCCTAGCTCCGGGACAGGGTGTCGGGGAGCTGTTTTTT. This codes for CASSLAPGQGVGELFF.

The rearrangement links TRBV5-1 to TRBJ2-5; 8 bases agree with TRBD2. This CDR3 is built from 18 residues. CDR1 is SGHRS and CDR2 is YFSETQ in the germline V gene. The trim removed 1 base at V and 5 bases at J, leaving 16 bases unmatched. CDR3 coding DNA: TGCGCCAGCAGCTTGTGGCAGCGGGGGTCACCGATGGGGGAGACCCAGTACTTC. As protein: CASSLWQRGSPMGETQYF.

In this sample, this clonotype turned up a few times. The chain recombines TRBV10-2 with TRBJ2-6; perhaps TRBD2 as D (5 bases). V lost 2 bases and J lost 4, with 6 bases in between. The CDR3 consists of 14 residues. Germline V gene lookup returns CDR1 WSHSY and CDR2 SAAADI. The CDR3: CASSEAGGANVLTF. CDR3 sequence (DNA): TGCGCCAGCAGTGAGGCGGGCGGGGCCAACGTCCTGACTTTC.

This chain connects TRBV19 to TRBJ2-3, with D tentatively TRBD1 or TRBD2 (5 bases each). Germline assignment: CDR1 LNHDA and CDR2 SQIVND (reference sequence). V lost 1 base, J lost 5 bases, and 10 bases lay in between. The CDR3 spans 14 residues. CDR3 residues: CASSIAGAGDTQYF. CDR3 sequence (DNA): TGTGCCAGTAGTATAGCCGGGGCCGGAGATACGCAGTATTTT.

This clonotype showed up many times. The chain employs TRBV5-4 and TRBJ1-2; D remains ambiguous. V gave up 0 bases and J gave up 7 bases, with 13 bases separating them. This CDR3 is built from 14 residues. Germline values: CDR1 SGHNT, CDR2 YYREEE (reference sequence). The CDR3 nucleotides are TGTGCCAGCAGCTTGGGTATGGACCGCGGTGGCTACACCTTC. It encodes CASSLGMDRGGYTF.

This chain joins TRBV9 and TRBJ1-5; 9 bases are shared with TRBD1. The V gene end was trimmed by 2 bases and the J gene end by 2 bases; junction bases not matched to a gene: 5. The CDR3 consists of 16 residues. Germline CDR1 reads SGDLS; CDR2 reads YYNGEE. This chain's CDR3 is CASSVGTGFGNQPQHF. Here the CDR3 DNA reads TGTGCCAGCAGCGTCGGGACAGGGTTCGGCAATCAGCCCCAGCATTTT.

This clonotype has a count of ten or more. This chain uses TRBV6-2 or TRBV6-3 with TRBJ2-7, with TRBD2 as a possible D gene (6 bases). Trimming removed 9 bases from V and 3 bases from J, with 18 bases in between. This CDR3 contains 14 residues. Germline V lookup: CDR1 MNHEY, CDR2 SVGEGT. The chain's CDR3 is CASSLLTGSYEQYF. The CDR3 DNA is TGTGCCAGTTCCCTTCTTACCGGGAGCTACGAGCAGTACTTC.

In this sample, this clonotype turned up many times. At one end, the junction sequence differs from germline, possibly due to a read error. V gene TRBV7-9 combines with J gene TRBJ2-7; TRBD1 agrees at 9 bases. There are 13 residues in the CDR3. From germline, CDR1 is SEHNR and CDR2 FQNEAQ (reference sequence). The CDR3: CASSLDRGYEQYF. The CDR3 DNA reads as TGCGCCAGCAGCTTGGACAGGGGCTACGAGCAGTACTTC. Complete variable domain (other parts from reference TRBV7-9 and TRBJ2-7): DTGVSQNPRHKITKRGQNVTFRCDPISEHNRLYWYRQTLGQGPEFLTYFQNEAQLEKSRLLSDRFSAERPKGSFSTLEIQRTEQGDSAMYLCASSLDRGYEQYFGPGTRLTVT.

This clonotype occurred many times. V is TRBV11-2 and J is TRBJ1-1; a possible D gene is TRBD1 (5 bases). The CDR3 is 14 amino acids. Germline-derived CDR1 and CDR2 are SGHAT and FQNNGV. V was shortened by 4 bases and J by 5 bases, with 14 bases between the two germline ends. CDR3 DNA: TGTGCCAGCAGCTCATGGGGGGGGGTAACTGAAGCTTTCTTT. Residues: CASSSWGGVTEAFF.

The chain is built from TRBV6-5 and TRBJ1-6; D not certain. Germline-derived CDR1 and CDR2 are MNHEY and SVGAGI. Trimming shortened V by 4 bases and J by 12 bases, and 19 bases separated the two germline ends. The CDR3 is 15 amino acids. In DNA form, the CDR3 reads TGTGCCAGCAGTTTTTCTCCGCGGGGAATTCAACCCCTCCACTTT. Its protein product is CASSFSPRGIQPLHF.